The rows below give T cell receptor beta chains drawn from one sample of a study of radiotherapy plus CTLA-4 blockade in lung cancer. The assay was immunoSEQ multiplex PCR, and TCRdb's table has in-frame clones only and misses some. The top ten clones hold around 6% of a sample with fewer than 65,000 clones, 82% of them seen once. This specimen consisted of peripheral blood, obtained from a patient treated with radiotherapy plus ipilimumab. All receptors come from a human donor with non-small cell lung cancer whose response to radiotherapy plus ipilimumab could not be evaluated. The CDR3 runs from the conserved cysteine through the conserved F or W. A D gene is named only where the DNA matches it firmly. Where a row states a size, it is once, few, many or the class of an expanded clone; other rows omit it.

>12|NA|NA|TRBV28|TRBJ1-2
CASTLGAYGYTF
TGTGCCAGCACTTTGGGGGCTTATGGCTACACCTTC
>16|TRBD2|NA|TRBV30|TRBJ2-5
CAWSPKGAGGPQSQYF
TGTGCCTGGAGTCCCAAAGGCGCGGGAGGCCCTCAAAGCCAGTACTTC
>16|TRBD1|NA|TRBV7-9|TRBJ2-5
CASSPQGGTGKETQYF
TGTGCCAGCAGCCCACAGGGGGGGACAGGGAAAGAGACCCAGTACTTC
>15|NA|medium-sized|TRBV4-3|TRBJ1-6
CASSLDGETNSPLHF
TGCGCCAGCAGCTTGGACGGGGAAACTAATTCACCCCTCCACTTT
>12|NA|NA|TRBV10-2|TRBJ1-1
CASNQGTTEAFF
TGCGCCAGCAACCAGGGGACCACTGAAGCTTTCTTT
>15|TRBD2|NA|TRBV19|TRBJ2-1
CASSRGLAGVDEQFF
TGTGCCAGTAGTCGCGGACTAGCGGGAGTGGATGAGCAGTTCTTC
>14|TRBD1|NA|TRBV2|TRBJ2-3
CASSRDRNTDTQYF
TGTGCCAGCAGTCGGGACAGGAACACAGATACGCAGTATTTT
>14|NA|NA|TRBV6-5|TRBJ1-5
CASSSPGQPGPQHF
TGTGCCAGCAGTTCCCCTGGACAGCCCGGGCCCCAGCATTTT
>18|TRBD2|once|TRBV11-2|TRBJ2-2
CASSLWVRAGENTGELFF
TGTGCCAGCAGCTTATGGGTCCGGGCGGGGGAGAACACCGGGGAGCTGTTTTTT
>16|NA|NA|TRBV19|TRBJ2-7
CASSIGWGVESYEQYF
TGTGCCAGTAGTATAGGCTGGGGAGTTGAAAGCTACGAGCAGTACTTC
>13|NA|NA|TRBV10-2|TRBJ2-5
CAILTEDQETQYF
TGCGCCATCCTAACGGAGGACCAAGAGACCCAGTACTTC
>15|TRBD2|NA|TRBV6-5|TRBJ2-7
CASSYSISGEAEQYF
TGTGCCAGCAGTTACTCGATCAGCGGGGAGGCCGAGCAGTACTTC
>12|TRBD1|NA|TRBV10-3|TRBJ2-3
CATRQGTDTQYF
TGTGCCACCAGACAGGGTACAGATACGCAGTATTTT
>14|NA|NA|TRBV11-2|TRBJ2-5
CASSLVRDQETQYF
TGTGCCAGCAGCTTAGTCAGGGACCAAGAGACCCAGTACTTC
>16|TRBD2|NA|TRBV7-2|TRBJ2-7
CASSLISGALSYEQYF
TGTGCCAGCAGCCTTATTAGCGGGGCCCTCTCCTACGAGCAGTACTTC
>15|TRBD2|NA|TRBV11-2|TRBJ2-1
CASSLERGGGKFLFF
TGTGCCAGCAGCTTAGAGCGGGGGGGCGGTAAATTTCTATTCTTC
>16|TRBD1|NA|TRBV7-2|TRBJ2-2
CASSQGTGGFTGELFF
TGTGCCAGCAGCCAGGGGACAGGGGGTTTCACCGGGGAGCTGTTTTTT
>15|NA|NA|TRBV23-1|TRBJ2-7
CASSQSYGGLYEQYF
TGCGCCAGCAGTCAATCGTACGGGGGTTTATACGAGCAGTACTTC
>15|TRBD2|NA|TRBV7-2|TRBJ2-3
CASSLTSMGTDTQYF
TGTGCCAGCAGCTTGACTAGCATGGGGACAGATACGCAGTATTTT
>13|NA|NA|TRBV6-1|TRBJ1-5
CASSEQGKGPQHF
TGTGCCAGCAGTGAACAGGGGAAGGGGCCCCAGCATTTT
>15|NA|NA|TRBV7-2|TRBJ1-4
CASSLATGSGEKLFF
TGTGCCAGCAGCTTAGCAACGGGGTCTGGTGAAAAACTGTTTTTT
>13|NA|once|TRBV9|TRBJ1-1
CASSVTLNTEAFF
TGTGCCAGCAGCGTAACATTGAACACTGAAGCTTTCTTT
>13|NA|NA|TRBV19|TRBJ1-2
CASSRQANYGYTF
TGTGCCAGTAGCCGACAAGCTAACTATGGCTACACCTTC
>13|TRBD2|NA|TRBV18|TRBJ2-3
CASHGLATDTQYF
TGTGCCAGCCACGGACTAGCGACAGATACGCAGTATTTT
>16|TRBD2|NA|TRBV10-2|TRBJ2-1
CASSETSGISYNEQFF
TGCGCCAGCAGTGAGACTAGCGGGATCTCCTACAATGAGCAGTTCTTC
>16|TRBD2|NA|TRBV7-2|TRBJ2-3
CASSLRLAGTTDTQYF
TGTGCCAGCAGCTTAAGACTAGCGGGAACCACAGATACGCAGTATTTT
>17|TRBD1|few|TRBV4-3|TRBJ1-3
CASSQGTGGSSGNTIYF
TGCGCCAGCAGCCAGGGGACAGGGGGCAGCTCTGGAAACACCATATATTTT
>15|TRBD1|once|TRBV6-1|TRBJ1-5
CASSGRQGKSQPQHF
TGTGCCAGCAGTGGGCGACAGGGGAAGAGTCAGCCCCAGCATTTT
>13|NA|NA|TRBV28|TRBJ2-3
CASIKGPVDTQYF
TGTGCCAGCATCAAGGGGCCCGTGGATACGCAGTATTTT
>15|NA|NA|TRBV28|TRBJ2-7
CASSLGSDSSYEQYF
TGTGCCAGCAGTTTAGGGAGCGATAGCTCCTACGAGCAGTACTTC
>14|TRBD1|once|TRBV6-5|TRBJ2-7
CASSPPDRAYEQYF
TGTGCCAGCAGTCCTCCGGACAGGGCCTACGAGCAGTACTTC
>14|TRBD1|NA|TRBV5-1|TRBJ1-2
CASRRTGSNYGYTF
TGCGCCAGCAGAAGGACAGGGTCAAACTATGGCTACACCTTC
>15|TRBD1|NA|TRBV2|TRBJ2-7
CASSSRDRNTYEQYF
TGTGCCAGCAGTTCCCGGGACAGGAATACCTACGAGCAGTACTTC